These 3 T cell receptor beta chains were sequenced from one sample in a study of shared clonotypes between healthy human individuals. Clones were read by immunoSEQ multiplex PCR, and TCRdb kept only the in-frame ones, dropping some. The sample contains almost 750,000 clones, 72% of which appear only once. Sequencing was carried out using memory CD4+ T cells sorted from blood. The subset denotes: CD45RA-negative fraction. The receptors were sampled from a woman in her thirties in good health.

Only one count was recorded for this clone. V gene TRBV19 combines with J gene TRBJ1-2; tentative D call: TRBD1 (6 bases). Germline-derived CDR1 and CDR2 are LNHDA and SQIVND (reference sequence). The CDR3 spans 14 residues. Trimming removed 4 bases from V and 4 bases from J, with 13 bases in between. The CDR3 spells CASSTSGEAYGYTF. DNA of the CDR3: TGTGCCAGTAGTACCTCAGGGGAGGCCTATGGCTACACCTTC.

The gene calls are TRBV11-2 and TRBJ2-7; maybe TRBD1 (5 bases). The CDR3 is 13 residues long. Germline lookup yields CDR1 SGHAT and CDR2 FQNNGV. Trimming pared 5 bases from V and 4 bases from J, leaving 12 bases between. Here the CDR3 reads CASSVGVWYEQYF. In nucleotides, the CDR3 is TGTGCCAGCAGCGTAGGGGTTTGGTACGAGCAGTACTTC.

This rearrangement joins TRBV19 to TRBJ1-5, with D maybe TRBD1 (5 bases). Trimming cost V 3 bases and J 7 bases, with 10 bases left between them. This CDR3 contains 13 residues. Per the germline V gene, CDR1 is LNHDA and CDR2 is SQIVND (reference sequence). The CDR3 here is CASSIRQQQPQHF. The CDR3, as DNA: TGTGCCAGTAGTATTAGACAGCAACAGCCCCAGCATTTT.